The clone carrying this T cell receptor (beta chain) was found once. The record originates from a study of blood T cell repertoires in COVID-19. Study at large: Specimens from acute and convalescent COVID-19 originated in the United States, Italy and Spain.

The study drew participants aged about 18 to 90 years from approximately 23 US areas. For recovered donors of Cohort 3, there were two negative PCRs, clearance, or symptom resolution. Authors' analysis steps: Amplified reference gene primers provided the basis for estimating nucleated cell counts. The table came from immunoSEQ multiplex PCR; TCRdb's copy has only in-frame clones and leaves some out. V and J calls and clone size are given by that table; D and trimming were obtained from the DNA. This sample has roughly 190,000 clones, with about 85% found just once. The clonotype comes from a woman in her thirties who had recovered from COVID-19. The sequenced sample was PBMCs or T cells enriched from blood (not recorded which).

The CDR3 bases are TGTGCCAGTAGTCCCCGGGAGGTAAATCAGCCCCAGCATTTT. Protein sequence: CASSPREVNQPQHF. V is TRBV19 and J is TRBJ1-5; no definite D call. V was trimmed by 5 bases and J by 4 bases, leaving 12 bases between them. Germline V lookup: CDR1 LNHDA, CDR2 SQIVND (reference sequence). CDR3 length: 14 amino acids.